These 16 T cell receptor beta chains were sequenced from one sample in a study of blood T cell repertoires in COVID-19. The table came from immunoSEQ multiplex PCR; TCRdb's copy has only in-frame clones and leaves some out. Seen here are about 310,000 clones, approximately 90% observed once, and the top ten hold around 9%. Specimen: PBMCs or T cells enriched from blood (not recorded which). The receptors originated from a young woman who had recovered from COVID-19.

This sequence joins TRBV9 and TRBJ2-3, with a possible D match to TRBD2 (6 bases). Trimming took off 0 bases at V and 0 bases at J, with 14 bases between the two ends. The V gene's germline CDR1 is SGDLS and CDR2 YYNGEE. CDR3 size: 17 residues. The DNA for the CDR3 is TGTGCCAGCAGCGTAGGGGCCGGGGGTTCTAGCACAGATACGCAGTATTTT. This codes for CASSVGAGGSSTDTQYF.

This clone was seen a few times. The V call is TRBV29-1, the J call TRBJ1-2; 10 positions agree with TRBD1. V was clipped by 6 bases and J by 7 bases; unmatched bases: 11. The V gene's germline CDR1 is SQVTM and CDR2 ANQGSEA. The CDR3 consists of 14 residues. The CDR3 loop is CSVSPGTGARGYTF. CDR3 DNA: TGCAGCGTGAGCCCCGGGACAGGGGCCCGTGGCTACACCTTC.

The V and J genes are TRBV11-2 and TRBJ1-2; D not certain. The CDR3 length is 13 residues. V lost 3 bases, J lost 8 bases, and 13 bases lay in between. Germline loops: CDR1 SGHAT, CDR2 FQNNGV. In DNA, the CDR3 is TGTGCCAGCAGCTTGGCACCCGAGGTCGGCTACACCTTC. Its protein product is CASSLAPEVGYTF.

The CDR3 here is CASSTTDNFSGYTF. The DNA of the CDR3 is TGTGCCAGCAGCACAACGGACAATTTCAGTGGCTACACCTTC. This sequence joins TRBV27 and TRBJ1-2; D possibly corresponds to TRBD1 (5 bases). The germline V gene encodes CDR1 MNHEY and CDR2 SMNVEV (reference sequence). This CDR3 is built from 14 residues. V lost 6 bases, J lost 7 bases, and 18 bases lay in between.

This chain uses TRBV28 with TRBJ2-7, with D perhaps TRBD2 (6 bases). CDR3 length: 17 amino acids. V lost 5 bases and J 4 bases, leaving 24 bases between the germline ends. The germline V gene has CDR1 MDHEN and CDR2 SYDVKM. In DNA form, the CDR3 reads TGTGCCAGCAGTCTCAGTTGGGGACTCCGGGCGGTTTACGAGCAGTACTTC. Translated: CASSLSWGLRAVYEQYF.

The gene calls are TRBV5-1 and TRBJ1-2; possibly TRBD1 for D (5 bases). Germline V lookup: CDR1 SGHRS, CDR2 YFSETQ. CDR3 length equals 13 residues. Trimming cost V 5 bases and J 2 bases, with 10 bases left between them. The DNA for the CDR3 is TGCGCCAGCAGTCCCGGGGGAAACTATGGCTACACCTTC. This sequence encodes CASSPGGNYGYTF.

V gene TRBV4-2 combines with J gene TRBJ2-1; TRBD1 matches 11 bases. This CDR3 has 16 residues. CDR1 and CDR2 (germline): LGHNA, YNFKEQ. The J segment lost 7 bases and the V segment lost 0 bases, leaving 5 bases of the junction unmatched. Here the CDR3 DNA reads TGTGCCAGCAGCCAAGACTCCGGACAGGGGGCTAATGAGCAGTTCTTC. This sequence encodes CASSQDSGQGANEQFF.

V is TRBV9 and J is TRBJ2-6, with 7 bases aligning to TRBD1. V lost 4 bases to trimming and J lost 0 bases; unmatched junction nucleotides: 7. Germline loops: CDR1 SGDLS, CDR2 YYNGEE. The CDR3 has 17 residues. The chain's CDR3 is CASSPRTGVSGANVLTF. The CDR3 coding sequence is TGTGCCAGCAGCCCCCGGACAGGCGTCTCTGGGGCCAACGTCCTGACTTTC.

The V call is TRBV5-6, the J call TRBJ1-6; 9 nucleotides line up with TRBD1. The CDR3 has 14 residues. Unmatched junction bases numbered 4, after V lost 2 bases and J lost 10 bases. Looked up from germline, CDR1 is SGHDT and CDR2 is YYEEEE. The CDR3 DNA reads TGTGCCAGCAGCTTCTGGGACAGGGACTCACCCCTCCACTTT. Its translation is CASSFWDRDSPLHF. Full variable domain (outside the CDR3, taken from reference TRBV5-6 and TRBJ1-6): DAGVTQSPTHLIKTRGQQVTLRCSPKSGHDTVSWYQQALGQGPQFIFQYYEEEERQRGNFPDRFSGHQFPNYSSELNVNALLLGDSALYLCASSFWDRDSPLHFGNGTRLTVT.

This chain connects TRBV29-1 to TRBJ2-5; 7 bases align to TRBD2. Per the germline V gene, CDR1 is SQVTM and CDR2 is ANQGSEA. This CDR3 spans 13 amino acids. V lost 6 bases to trimming and J lost 0 bases; unmatched junction nucleotides: 4. The CDR3 region is CSVAGTNQETQYF. The CDR3 DNA reads TGCAGCGTCGCCGGGACTAACCAAGAGACCCAGTACTTC.

This clone was recorded many times. The chain combines TRBV3-1 (or the pseudogene TRBV3-2) with TRBJ2-3, with TRBD2 identical over 8 bases. V lost 5 bases, J lost 6 bases, and 10 bases stayed unmatched. The CDR3 sequence is 15 residues long. Germline V lookup: CDR1 LGHDT, CDR2 YNNKEL (reference sequence). Here the CDR3 reads CASSLGLALQDTQYF. The CDR3 DNA is TGTGCCAGCAGCTTAGGACTAGCCCTCCAGGATACGCAGTATTTT.

The CDR3 sequence is CASRMGLSPLHF. DNA for the CDR3: TGTGCCTCTCGTATGGGGCTTTCACCCCTCCACTTT. The chain carries TRBV16 and TRBJ1-6, with TRBD1 as a possible D gene (5 bases). This CDR3 region has 12 residues. From germline, CDR1 is KGHSY and CDR2 FQNENV. Trimming stripped 11 bases from V and 9 bases from J, with 14 bases between. The variable domain in full, with the rest retrieved from reference TRBV16 and TRBJ1-6, is GEEVAQTPKHLVRGEGQKAKLYCAPIKGHSYVFWYQQVLKNEFKFLISFQNENVFDETGMPKERFSAKCLPNSPCSLEIQATKLEDSAVYFCASRMGLSPLHFGNGTRLTVT.

The chain is built from TRBV28 and TRBJ2-2; D is unclear. With 7 bases removed from V and 1 base from J, the gap between germline ends came to 19 bases. CDR3 length: 17 amino acids. The germline CDR1 and CDR2 sequences are MDHEN and SYDVKM. The CDR3 protein is CASTRPRRSRNTGELFF. DNA for the CDR3: TGTGCCAGCACCCGACCCCGGCGGAGTAGGAACACCGGGGAGCTGTTTTTT.

The chain couples TRBV6-5 to TRBJ1-6; D possibly corresponds to TRBD1 (5 bases). Trimming took 2 bases from V and 9 from J, leaving 8 bases between them. The germline V gene has CDR1 MNHEY and CDR2 SVGAGI. The CDR3 loop spans 13 amino acids. The CDR3 DNA sequence: TGTGCCAGCAGTTACCTTCAGGGTTCACCCCTCCACTTT. Translated: CASSYLQGSPLHF.

This chain joins TRBV29-1 and TRBJ2-1; 11 bases align to TRBD2. J gave up 10 bases and V 7 bases, and 9 bases lay outside the gene matches. Germline loops: CDR1 SQVTM, CDR2 ANQGSEA. The length of the CDR3 is 13 residues. This CDR3 reads CSANQLAGEEQFF. Written as DNA, the CDR3 is TGCAGCGCGAACCAACTAGCGGGGGAGGAGCAGTTCTTC.

This clone appeared a single time. This chain connects TRBV3-1 (or the pseudogene TRBV3-2) to TRBJ2-2; D perhaps matches TRBD1 (5 bases). V gave up 0 bases and J gave up 3 bases, with 17 bases separating them. Germline assignment: CDR1 LGHDT and CDR2 YNNKEL (reference sequence). This CDR3 is built from 18 residues. CDR3 sequence (DNA): TGTGCCAGCAGCCAAGATTTAGGGCAGGGCCCAGACACCGGGGAGCTGTTTTTT. Its protein is CASSQDLGQGPDTGELFF.